This passage covers 7 T cell receptor beta chains from one sample sequenced in a study of cytomegalovirus exposure and HLA in healthy donors. It was with 60 Vbeta and 13 Jbeta primers that the PCR ran. TCRdb's copy holds only in-frame clones and misses some; the assay was immunoSEQ multiplex PCR. The sample lists some 120,000 clones; less than 85% were seen once. Sequencing was performed on PBMCs. These receptors were collected from a man under 40 in good health and CMV-seronegative.

This rearrangement joins TRBV7-2 to TRBJ2-7; tentatively, D is TRBD2 (5 bases). CDR1 is SGHTA, CDR2 FQGNSA, per germline. Between the trimmed V and J ends, which lost 6 bases and 4 bases, there was a span of 13 bases. The CDR3 consists of 13 residues. The CDR3 coding sequence is TGTGCCAGCAGTCAAACCCCGGGGTACGAGCAGTACTTC. Translating it yields CASSQTPGYEQYF. The full variable domain, rest sourced from reference TRBV7-2 and TRBJ2-7, is GAGVSQSPSNKVTEKGKDVELRCDPISGHTALYWYRQSLGQGLEFLIYFQGNSAPDKSGLPSDRFSAERTGGSVSTLTIQRTQQEDSAVYLCASSQTPGYEQYFGPGTRLTVT.

This chain connects TRBV4-3 to TRBJ1-1; TRBD1 agrees at 7 bases. The CDR3 extends over 14 amino acids. The trim removed 4 bases at V and 4 bases at J, leaving 6 bases unmatched. CDR1 is LGHNA and CDR2 is YSLEER in the germline V gene. CDR3 in DNA: TGCGCCAGCAGCCCCCGACAGGGCGTCACTGAAGCTTTCTTT. It yields the protein CASSPRQGVTEAFF.

This clone appeared once. The V call is TRBV28, the J call TRBJ2-5; weak D call: TRBD2 (7 bases). The V end was cut by 9 bases, the J end by 5 bases, with 16 bases between. The CDR3 consists of 13 residues. Germline V lookup: CDR1 MDHEN, CDR2 SYDVKM. Written as DNA, the CDR3 is TGTGCCAGTGGGTCGGGGGGCACGGAGACCCAGTACTTC. This sequence encodes CASGSGGTETQYF.

Here the CDR3 DNA reads TGTGCCAGCAGCTTCGGGGGGGGACAGGGGTCGACCCAGTACTTC. It codes for CASSFGGGQGSTQYF. The chain has TRBV11-2 and TRBJ2-5; 10 bases fit TRBD1. The trim removed 3 bases at V and 7 bases at J, leaving 8 bases unmatched. In germline, CDR1 is SGHAT, CDR2 FQNNGV. The CDR3 extends over 15 amino acids.

V usage is TRBV18 and J usage is TRBJ2-7; 11 nucleotides agree with TRBD1. Germline CDR1 reads KGHSH; CDR2 reads LQKENI. CDR3 length: 14 residues. Trimming at V came to 4 bases and at J to 6 bases, leaving 5 bases not matched to a gene. CDR3 sequence: CASSLRDRGFEQYF. CDR3 coding DNA: TGTGCCAGCTCACTTCGGGACAGGGGGTTCGAGCAGTACTTC. Full variable domain (missing parts from reference TRBV18 and TRBJ2-7): NAGVMQNPRHLVRRRGQEARLRCSPMKGHSHVYWYRQLPEEGLKFMVYLQKENIIDESGMPKERFSAEFPKEGPSILRIQQVVRGDSAAYFCASSLRDRGFEQYFGPGTRLTVT.

V gene TRBV18 combines with J gene TRBJ1-5, with D tentatively TRBD1 (5 bases). The CDR3 is 13 residues long. Trimming stripped 1 base from V and 4 bases from J, with 5 bases between. CDR1 and CDR2 from the germline V gene are KGHSH and LQKENI. The CDR3 bases are TGTGCCAGCTCACCACAGGGGAATCAGCCCCAGCATTTT. The encoded protein is CASSPQGNQPQHF.

The rearrangement uses TRBV19 and TRBJ1-5; D is unclear. Germline V lookup: CDR1 LNHDA, CDR2 SQIVND (reference sequence). The CDR3 has 16 residues. V was trimmed by 9 bases and J by 6 bases, leaving 24 bases between them. The CDR3 sequence: CASDPLDRTRGQPQHF. The CDR3 DNA is TGTGCCAGCGATCCACTAGACCGCACGCGGGGTCAGCCCCAGCATTTT.